The clone carrying this T cell receptor beta chain appeared a few times. The antigen remains undetermined. This sample is part of a study of metastatic and nonmetastatic thyroid tumors. Study-wide points: In blood and tumor, TCR beta diversity was reportedly significantly higher in malignant thyroid tumors than in benign nodules.

The CDR3 is made up of 12 amino acids. The junction had 2 bases not matched to a gene; V was cut back by 6 bases and J by 3 bases. None of the patients had undergone any treatment ahead of thyroid surgery. MiXCR was used by TCRdb to re-call the PCR reads. The sample carries some 10,000 clones, 9% to 15% recorded once. This clonotype was sampled from a female donor with papillary thyroid cancer or a benign thyroid nodule (not recorded which). Some clones in this sample may be carry-over from other donors' samples. The V and J genes are TRBV12-3 or TRBV12-4 and TRBJ2-7; 7 positions agree with TRBD1. The sequenced material came from blood. The CDR3 DNA reads TGTGCCAGCAGCTCAGGGGGCTACGAGCAGTACTTC. Protein product: CASSSGGYEQYF.